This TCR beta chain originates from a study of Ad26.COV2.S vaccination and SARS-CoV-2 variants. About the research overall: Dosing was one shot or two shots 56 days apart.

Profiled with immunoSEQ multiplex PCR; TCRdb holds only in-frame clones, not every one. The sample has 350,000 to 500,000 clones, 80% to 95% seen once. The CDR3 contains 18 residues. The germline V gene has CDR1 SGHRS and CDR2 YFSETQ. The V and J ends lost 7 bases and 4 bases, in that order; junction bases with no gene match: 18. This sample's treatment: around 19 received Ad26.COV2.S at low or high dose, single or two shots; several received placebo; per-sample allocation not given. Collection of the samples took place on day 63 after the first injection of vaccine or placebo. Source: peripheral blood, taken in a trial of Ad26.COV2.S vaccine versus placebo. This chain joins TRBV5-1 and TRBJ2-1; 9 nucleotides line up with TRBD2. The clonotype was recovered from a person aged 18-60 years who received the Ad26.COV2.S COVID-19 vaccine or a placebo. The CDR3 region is CASASLGREGQLYNEQFF. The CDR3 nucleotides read TGCGCCAGCGCAAGCCTTGGGCGGGAGGGCCAGTTATACAATGAGCAGTTCTTC. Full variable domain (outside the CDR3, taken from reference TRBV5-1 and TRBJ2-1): KAGVTQTPRYLIKTRGQQVTLSCSPISGHRSVSWYQQTPGQGLQFLFEYFSETQRNKGNFPGRFSGRQFSNSRSEMNVSTLELGDSALYLCASASLGREGQLYNEQFFGPGTRLTVL.